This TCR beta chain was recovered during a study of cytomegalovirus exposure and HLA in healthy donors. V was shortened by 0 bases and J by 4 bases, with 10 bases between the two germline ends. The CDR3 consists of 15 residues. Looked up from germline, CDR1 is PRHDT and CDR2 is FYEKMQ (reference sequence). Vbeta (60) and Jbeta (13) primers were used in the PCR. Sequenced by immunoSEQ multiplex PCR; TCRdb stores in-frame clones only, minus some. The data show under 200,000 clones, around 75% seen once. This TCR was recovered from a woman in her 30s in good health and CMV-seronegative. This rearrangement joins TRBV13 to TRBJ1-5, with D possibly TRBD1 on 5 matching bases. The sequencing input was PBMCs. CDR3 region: CASSLGPGLNQPQHF. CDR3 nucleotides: TGTGCCAGCAGCTTAGGCCCAGGGCTTAATCAGCCCCAGCATTTT.